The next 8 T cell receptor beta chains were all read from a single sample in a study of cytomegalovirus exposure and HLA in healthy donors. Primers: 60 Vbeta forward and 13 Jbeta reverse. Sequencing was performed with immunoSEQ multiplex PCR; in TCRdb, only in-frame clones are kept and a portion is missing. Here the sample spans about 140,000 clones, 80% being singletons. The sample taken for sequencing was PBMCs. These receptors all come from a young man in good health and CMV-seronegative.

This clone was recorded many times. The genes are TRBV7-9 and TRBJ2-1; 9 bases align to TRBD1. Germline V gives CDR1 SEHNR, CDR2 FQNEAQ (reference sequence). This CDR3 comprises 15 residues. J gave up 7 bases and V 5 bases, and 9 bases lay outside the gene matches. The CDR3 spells CASSPTGGLGNEQFF. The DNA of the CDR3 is TGTGCCAGCAGCCCCACAGGGGGCCTGGGTAATGAGCAGTTCTTC. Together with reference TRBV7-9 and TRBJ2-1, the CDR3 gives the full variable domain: DTGVSQNPRHKITKRGQNVTFRCDPISEHNRLYWYRQTLGQGPEFLTYFQNEAQLEKSRLLSDRFSAERPKGSFSTLEIQRTEQGDSAMYLCASSPTGGLGNEQFFGPGTRLTVL.

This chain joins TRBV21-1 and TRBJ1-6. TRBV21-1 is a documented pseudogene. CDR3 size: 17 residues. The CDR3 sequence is CASSKSEDILGISPLNF. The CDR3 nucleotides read TGTGCCAGCAGCAAAAGCGAGGATATTTTAGGCATTTCACCCCTCAACTTT.

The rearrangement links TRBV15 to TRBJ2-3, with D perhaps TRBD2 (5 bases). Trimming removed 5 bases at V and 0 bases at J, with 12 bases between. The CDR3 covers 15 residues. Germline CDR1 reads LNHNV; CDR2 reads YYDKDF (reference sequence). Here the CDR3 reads CATSRGGSSTDTQYF. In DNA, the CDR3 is TGTGCCACCAGCCGGGGTGGGTCTAGCACAGATACGCAGTATTTT.

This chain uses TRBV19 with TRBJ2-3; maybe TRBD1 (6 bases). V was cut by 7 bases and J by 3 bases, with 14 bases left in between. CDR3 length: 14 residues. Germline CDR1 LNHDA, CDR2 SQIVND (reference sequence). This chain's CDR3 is CASTPTGWTDTQYF. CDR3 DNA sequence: TGTGCCAGTACCCCGACAGGATGGACAGATACGCAGTATTTT.

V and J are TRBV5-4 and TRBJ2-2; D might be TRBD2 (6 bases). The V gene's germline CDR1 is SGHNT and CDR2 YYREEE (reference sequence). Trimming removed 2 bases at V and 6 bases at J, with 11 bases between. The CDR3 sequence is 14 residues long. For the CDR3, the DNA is TGTGCCAGCAGCTTAGTGGGAGGAGCCGGGGAGCTGTTTTTT. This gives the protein CASSLVGGAGELFF. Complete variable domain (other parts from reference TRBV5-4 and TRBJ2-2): ETGVTQSPTHLIKTRGQQVTLRCSSQSGHNTVSWYQQALGQGPQFIFQYYREEENGRGNFPPRFSGLQFPNYSSELNVNALELDDSALYLCASSLVGGAGELFFGEGSRLTVL.

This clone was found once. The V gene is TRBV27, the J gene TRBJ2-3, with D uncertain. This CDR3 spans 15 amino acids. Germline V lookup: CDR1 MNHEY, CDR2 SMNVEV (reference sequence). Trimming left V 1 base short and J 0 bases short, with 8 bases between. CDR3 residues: CASSLFPLSTDTQYF. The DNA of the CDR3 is TGTGCCAGCAGTTTATTTCCACTTAGCACAGATACGCAGTATTTT.

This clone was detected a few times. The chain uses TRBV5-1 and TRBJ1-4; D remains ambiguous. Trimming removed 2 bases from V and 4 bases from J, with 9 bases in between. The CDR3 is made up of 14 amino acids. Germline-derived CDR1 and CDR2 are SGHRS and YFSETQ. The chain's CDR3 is CASSLGVNNEKLFF. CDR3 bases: TGCGCCAGCAGCTTAGGAGTAAATAATGAAAAACTGTTTTTT. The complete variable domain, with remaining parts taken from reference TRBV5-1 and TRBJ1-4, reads KAGVTQTPRYLIKTRGQQVTLSCSPISGHRSVSWYQQTPGQGLQFLFEYFSETQRNKGNFPGRFSGRQFSNSRSEMNVSTLELGDSALYLCASSLGVNNEKLFFGSGTQLSVL.

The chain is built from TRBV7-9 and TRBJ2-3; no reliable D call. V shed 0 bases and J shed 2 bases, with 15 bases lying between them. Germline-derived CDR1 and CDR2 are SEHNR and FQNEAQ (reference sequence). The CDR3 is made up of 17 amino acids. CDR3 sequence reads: CASSLARTKPYTDTQYF. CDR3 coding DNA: TGTGCCAGCAGCTTAGCCAGAACCAAACCATACACAGATACGCAGTATTTT.